This T cell receptor beta chain originates from a study of cytomegalovirus exposure and HLA in healthy donors. General study findings and limits: The listing of approximately 160 TCR beta chains classed them as cytomegalovirus-associated. Reports indicated that the classifier achieved high specificity and sensitivity in diagnosing cytomegalovirus status.

In regard to this clone: Its antigen is unknown.

Generated by immunoSEQ multiplex PCR, the TCRdb table keeps only in-frame clones and is missing some. The sample records some 38,000 clones, 90% to 95% being singletons. Trimming removed 0 bases at V and 6 bases at J, with 12 bases between. The CDR3 covers 15 residues. Germline V CDR1 and CDR2: SEHNR, FQNEAQ (reference sequence). Sequencing was performed on PBMCs. This chain uses TRBV7-9 with TRBJ1-5; maybe TRBD1 (6 bases). The clonotype comes from a man younger than 35 in good health and CMV-seronegative. CDR3 in DNA: TGTGCCAGCAGCTTAGCAGGGGGTGGGGTTCAGCCCCAGCATTTT. This translates into CASSLAGGGVQPQHF.